Included here is one T cell receptor (beta chain) sequence, with context. What this receptor recognizes is not known. No quality values exist for individual bases; no much larger clone is one base distant. Whole blood was collected in K2EDTA tubes by collaborating institutions according to the institutions' own protocols. For TCRbeta analysis, collaborator samples were shipped as frozen whole blood, as isolated PBMCs, or as DNA extracted from either sample type. TCRbeta CDR3 regions were amplified from genomic DNA using the immunoSEQ Assay, a bias-controlled multiplex PCR. On the study's bioinformatics: The number of nucleated cells in each sample was estimated by amplification of reference gene primers within the assay. To quantify the absolute abundance of each unique TCRbeta CDR3 rearrangement, sequence reads were collapsed and filtered. For each sample, productive Simpson clonality was calculated as the square root of Simpson's diversity index across productive rearrangements. TCRdb limited this immuneACCESS table to in-frame rearrangements with V and J called. A share of clones is missing; checked studies link under half to unresolved V genes, and the rest is unexplained. V, J and clone size reflect that table, while D and trimming were determined from the DNA. For this sample there are roughly 55,000 clones; 60% to 85% appear just once. The top ten clones comprise more than 2.5% of the sample.

The sample is drawn from a study of blood T cell repertoires in COVID-19 (dated by TCRdb to the early 2020s). With respect to the entire study: Collaborator samples came from the United States, Italy and Spain and covered acute and convalescent phases of COVID-19. The material from the prospective study consisted of cDNA or gDNA derived from T cells, B-cell-depleted T cells, or PBMCs. Subjects who had been exposed to COVID-19, were actively infected with it, or had recovered from it provided the deeply sampled blood TCRbeta repertoires that made up the dataset. The samples were drawn from the first 160 participants of the ongoing ImmuneRACE study and from 1,254 subjects provided by 6 global collaborators. Where available, HLA class I and class II types were obtained from metadata supplied by the sample provider rather than from assay-based typing. Sample metadata almost always included a de-identified subject ID, COVID-19 status, age in years and sex. A freely available public database, intended as a resource for researchers studying the immune response to SARS-CoV-2, is where the repertoires were released.

CDR1 and CDR2, looked up from the germline V gene, are SGHTA and FQGTGA. After removal of 1 base from V and 1 base from J, the junction retains 3 bases not matched to a gene. Including cysteine and phenylalanine, the CDR3 has 16 amino acids. Only the CDR3 part of the read is kept: 48 bases, read in frame from the first base. The paper as a whole reports these results and caveats: The amount of clinical and demographic metadata varied by source and participant and was provided uncurated.

The specimen was peripheral blood. This receptor was obtained from a man aged 60 to 69 with acute or convalescent COVID-19. The chain links TRBV7-3 with TRBJ1-4; TRBD1 aligns with 7 central bases. The bases are TGTGCCAGCAGCTTAAGGAGGGGGCAAACTAATGAAAAACTGTTTTTT. Its translation reads: CASSLRRGQTNEKLFF. With all but the CDR3 taken from the reference TRBV7-3 and TRBJ1-4 genes, the full variable domain is: GAGVSQTPSNKVTEKGKYVELRCDPISGHTALYWYRQSLGQGPEFLIYFQGTGAADDSGLPNDRFFAVRPEGSVSTLKIQRTERGDSAVYLCASSLRRGQTNEKLFFGSGTQLSVL.